This TCR beta chain came from a study of molecular identifiers for immune sequencing clone quantification. As for the study in general: In replicates, the authors split RNA from roughly 18,000 or 92,000 naive CD8 cells five ways and sequenced four. Findings and caveats of the study: Clones that had above 20 RNA copies took up over 99% of effector molecules but under 1% in naive cells. Jurkat TCR RNA spiked in from one cell could reportedly be detected among some 980,000 naive cells.

The J segment lost 4 bases and the V segment lost 3 bases, leaving 4 bases of the junction unmatched. The germline gives CDR1 MDHEN, CDR2 SYDVKM. This CDR3 region has 14 residues. This clonotype was observed many times. Its antigen is not known. CD8+CD4-CCR7+CD45RA+ sorting gave the naive CD8 T cells. TCRdb itself ran the PCR reads through MiXCR, one entry per CDR3 protein. This table holds about 36,000 distinct CDR3 sequences, roughly 20% found once. The source of this sequence is a human donor in good health. Some libraries in this study had Jurkat cell RNA spiked in. The chain links TRBV28 to TRBJ2-7; 9 positions agree with TRBD1. The sequencing sample was made of naive CD8+ T cells from blood, with Jurkat cell RNA spiked in. This sample's subset: FACS-sorted CD8+CD4-CCR7+CD45RA+ naive T cells. CDR3 DNA: TGTGCCAGCAGTTTCCCGGGACAGGGTTACGAGCAGTACTTC. Protein product: CASSFPGQGYEQYF.